These T cell receptor beta chains were read from a single sample in a study of blood T cell repertoires in COVID-19. Repertoires were generated with immunoSEQ multiplex PCR, while TCRdb's copy carries only in-frame clones and drops some. This sample yields about 160,000 clones, of which more than 65% are seen a single time; about 14% belongs to the top ten. The sequenced sample was peripheral blood. All receptors come from a woman older than 75 with acute or convalescent COVID-19. Each CDR3 is given without its conserved first and last residue. A D gene is named only where the DNA matches it firmly. Clone size appears in some rows only: once, few, many, or a class for an expanded clone.

abundance | d_gene | j_gene | v_gene | CDR3aa
- | TRBD1 | TRBJ2-1 | TRBV7-2 | ASSPDRSSYNEQF
- | - | TRBJ1-1 | TRBV11-2 | ASSLGVTEAF
- | TRBD1 | TRBJ1-1 | TRBV6-1 | ASSDRGRGTEAF
- | - | TRBJ2-3 | TRBV3-1/TRBV3-2 | ASSHVRADTQY
- | - | TRBJ2-3 | TRBV2 | ASRPEGDTQY
- | - | TRBJ1-6 | TRBV12-3/TRBV12-4 | ASALPGSPLH
- | - | TRBJ1-5 | TRBV19 | ASNLRDSNQPQH
- | TRBD1 | TRBJ1-1 | TRBV7-9 | ASSAQGAAEAF
- | TRBD2 | TRBJ2-4 | TRBV2 | ASSGSGRKNIQY
- | - | TRBJ1-4 | TRBV11-2 | ASSLDRITNEKLF
- | TRBD2 | TRBJ2-3 | TRBV28 | ASSPAGSQFDTQY
- | TRBD1 | TRBJ1-5 | TRBV10-2 | ASTGTGLGQPQH
- | - | TRBJ2-1 | TRBV2 | ASSDEVSRRQF
- | TRBD1 | TRBJ1-1 | TRBV18 | ASSPQAGQGRSDTEAF
- | - | TRBJ1-2 | TRBV5-1 | ASSLNLGGYGYT
once | - | TRBJ1-1 | TRBV28 | ASSFLARVENTEAF
- | TRBD1 | TRBJ1-3 | TRBV15 | ATSRDPNRGSGNTIY
- | TRBD1 | TRBJ1-1 | TRBV5-1 | ASSLAAGGGTEAF
- | - | TRBJ1-6 | TRBV6-1 | ASSEALGSPYNSPLH
once | TRBD2 | TRBJ2-3 | TRBV18 | ASSQTSGSTDTQY
- | TRBD2 | TRBJ2-6 | TRBV19 | ASSTRDYSGANVLT
- | TRBD1 | TRBJ2-7 | TRBV5-6 | ASSLTGLTSYEQY
few | - | TRBJ1-1 | TRBV6-1 | ASSETTGSTEAF
- | TRBD2 | TRBJ2-5 | TRBV5-1 | ASSPLAGPETQY
- | TRBD2 | TRBJ2-1 | TRBV7-9 | ASSGGTSGSQDEQF